The 14 T cell receptor beta chains in this list originate from one sample, sequenced in a study of OX40 agonist ivuxolimab in advanced cancers. The protocol was immunoSEQ multiplex PCR, while the TCRdb copy is restricted to in-frame clones and leaves out a portion. The repertoire holds approximately 94,000 clones, with under 95% as singletons. The sequences come from CD4+ or CD8+ T cells sorted from blood, collected in a trial of the OX40 agonist ivuxolimab. Source of these receptors: an adult with an advanced solid tumor such as melanoma, head and neck, liver or kidney cancer.

CDR3 in amino acids: CASSGGTYGGYTF. CDR3 nucleotides: TGTGCCAGCAGTGGGGGGACCTACGGGGGCTACACCTTC. The chain links TRBV2 to TRBJ1-2; TRBD1 is a possible D gene (5 bases). Deletions cut 4 bases from V and 8 bases from J, with 14 bases between. The CDR3 has 13 amino acids. The germline V gene has CDR1 SNHLY and CDR2 FYNNEI.

This chain links TRBV2 with TRBJ1-5; a weak D match, TRBD1 (5 bases). V dropped 10 bases and J dropped 2 bases, with 15 bases sitting between them. Germline assignment: CDR1 SNHLY and CDR2 FYNNEI. The CDR3 spans 14 residues. The CDR3 DNA sequence: TGTGCCATCCGCGGGGGGGATCGCAATCAGCCCCAGCATTTT. Its translation is CAIRGGDRNQPQHF.

J is TRBJ1-2 and V is TRBV2; TRBD1 aligns across 8 bases. The CDR3 covers 19 residues. Per the germline V gene, CDR1 is SNHLY and CDR2 is FYNNEI. The J segment lost 1 base and the V segment lost 6 bases, leaving 19 bases of the junction unmatched. The CDR3 is CASRPTLPGQDSLNYGYTF. Here the CDR3 DNA reads TGTGCCAGCAGGCCTACATTACCGGGACAGGATAGCCTTAACTATGGCTACACCTTC.

This clone was seen a few times. V gene TRBV7-2 combines with J gene TRBJ1-1, with D perhaps TRBD1 (5 bases). There are 15 residues in the CDR3. CDR1 is SGHTA, CDR2 FQGNSA, per germline. V was clipped by 1 base and J by 4 bases, with 13 bases between them. CDR3 amino acids: CASSLVMAGSTEAFF. The CDR3 DNA reads as TGTGCCAGCAGCTTAGTGATGGCAGGGAGCACTGAAGCTTTCTTT.

This sequence joins TRBV29-1 and TRBJ1-1; D is ambiguous. CDR3 length: 11 amino acids. V shed 6 bases and J shed 7 bases, with 12 bases lying between them. Germline CDR1 reads SQVTM; CDR2 reads ANQGSEA. Here the CDR3 reads CSVPRRNEAFF. DNA for the CDR3: TGCAGCGTGCCCCGACGGAATGAAGCTTTCTTT.

This sequence joins TRBV6-5 and TRBJ1-1; TRBD1 is a possible D gene (6 bases). Trimming took 0 bases from V and 2 from J, leaving 7 bases between them. This CDR3 has 14 residues. Germline V gives CDR1 MNHEY, CDR2 SVGAGI. CDR3 protein: CASSYSRGNTEAFF. In DNA, the CDR3 is TGTGCCAGCAGTTACTCCAGGGGAAACACTGAAGCTTTCTTT.

The CDR3 coding sequence is TGTGCCAGCACCACGGCCCTCGGGAGCAATGAGCAGTTCTTC. Encoded protein: CASTTALGSNEQFF. The chain links TRBV27 to TRBJ2-1; a possible D gene is TRBD2 (6 bases). Trimming removed 7 bases from V and 6 bases from J, with 16 bases in between. The CDR3 extends over 14 amino acids. Germline V gene sequence: CDR1 MNHEY, CDR2 SMNVEV (reference sequence).

The chain carries TRBV2 and TRBJ2-5; D not resolved. The CDR3 runs to 15 residues. The germline V gene encodes CDR1 SNHLY and CDR2 FYNNEI. Trimming shortened V by 6 bases and J by 5 bases, and 19 bases separated the two germline ends. This CDR3 reads CASRGEPQFRETQYF. The CDR3 region has the DNA TGTGCCAGCAGGGGTGAGCCCCAATTTAGGGAGACCCAGTACTTC.

The rearrangement joins TRBV7-6 to TRBJ2-3; D is possibly TRBD1 or TRBD2 (6 bases each). Trimming cost V 3 bases and J 0 bases, with 16 bases left between them. CDR1 SGHVS and CDR2 FNYEAQ come from the germline V gene. CDR3 length equals 17 residues. CDR3 residues: CASSFGSSRGSTDTQYF. CDR3 bases: TGTGCCAGCAGCTTCGGGAGTAGTAGGGGGAGCACAGATACGCAGTATTTT.

This chain uses TRBV7-6 with TRBJ1-1, with D possibly being TRBD1 (5 bases). The germline CDR1 and CDR2 sequences are SGHVS and FNYEAQ. The CDR3 runs to 15 residues. The V gene lost 5 bases and the J gene lost 5 bases, with 18 bases spanning the gap. CDR3 protein: CASSINPGTKTEAFF. The CDR3 nucleotides are TGTGCCAGCAGCATAAACCCCGGGACTAAGACTGAAGCTTTCTTT.

V is TRBV27 and J is TRBJ1-6; TRBD1 matches at 8 bases. The trim removed 6 bases at V and 9 bases at J, leaving 7 bases unmatched. Per the germline V gene, CDR1 is MNHEY and CDR2 is SMNVEV (reference sequence). The CDR3 runs to 14 residues. CDR3: CASSLGTGGSPLHF. The CDR3, as DNA: TGTGCCAGCAGCTTAGGGACAGGAGGTTCACCCCTCCACTTT.

The chain is built from TRBV19 and TRBJ1-1; D uncertain. The CDR3 has 11 amino acids. The ends were cut back, 4 bases at V and 8 bases at J, with 8 bases in the middle. Germline V lookup: CDR1 LNHDA, CDR2 SQIVND (reference sequence). The CDR3: CASSTTVEAFF. DNA of the CDR3: TGTGCCAGTAGTACTACAGTAGAAGCTTTCTTT.

This clone was found a few times. The CDR3 protein is CSAENTEAFF. CDR3 sequence (DNA): TGCAGTGCGGAGAACACTGAAGCTTTCTTT. The chain recombines TRBV20-1 with TRBJ1-1; D is uncertain. The CDR3 is 10 amino acids. Germline CDR1 is DFQATT and CDR2 is SNEGSKA (reference sequence). The germline V and J ends were trimmed by 6 bases and 1 base, with 3 bases remaining between them.

This clone has just one count. The rearrangement joins TRBV28 to TRBJ2-3; 7 bases are a match to TRBD2. Germline CDR1 reads MDHEN; CDR2 reads SYDVKM. With V trimmed by 3 bases and J by 5 bases, 8 bases remained unmatched. This CDR3 has 15 amino acids. The CDR3 here is CASSFSSGARDTQYF. As DNA, the CDR3 is TGTGCCAGCAGTTTCTCAAGCGGGGCGAGAGATACGCAGTATTTT. Filled out from reference TRBV28 and TRBJ2-3, the complete variable domain reads DVKVTQSSRYLVKRTGEKVFLECVQDMDHENMFWYRQDPGLGLRLIYFSYDVKMKEKGDIPEGYSVSREKKERFSLILESASTNQTSMYLCASSFSSGARDTQYFGPGTRLTVL.